Listed here are 27 T cell receptor beta chains from one sample, sequenced in a study of blood T cell repertoires in COVID-19. Data came from immunoSEQ multiplex PCR; TCRdb stores just in-frame clones and leaves some out. This sample yields approximately 300,000 clones, of which approximately 89% are seen a single time; 1.5% to 2% belongs to the top ten. Sequences were obtained from peripheral blood. These receptors were obtained from a woman in her twenties or thirties with COVID-19, enrolled during active disease.

This sequence joins TRBV7-2 and TRBJ2-5; TRBD1 agrees at 10 bases. After removal of 5 bases from V and 4 bases from J, the junction contained 1 base not matched to a gene. CDR1 is SGHTA and CDR2 is FQGNSA in the germline V gene. The CDR3 runs to 13 residues. The CDR3 sequence: CASSGDRGETQYF. CDR3 nucleotide sequence: TGTGCCAGCAGCGGGGACAGGGGAGAGACCCAGTACTTC. Supplemented by reference TRBV7-2 and TRBJ2-5, the full variable domain reads GAGVSQSPSNKVTEKGKDVELRCDPISGHTALYWYRQSLGQGLEFLIYFQGNSAPDKSGLPSDRFSAERTGGSVSTLTIQRTQQEDSAVYLCASSGDRGETQYFGPGTRLLVL.

The gene calls are TRBV2 and TRBJ1-2, with 8 bases lining up with TRBD1. The CDR3 spans 13 residues. Trimming at V came to 11 bases and at J to 8 bases, leaving 13 bases not matched to a gene. From germline, CDR1 is SNHLY and CDR2 FYNNEI. CDR3 DNA sequence: TGTGCCTCCCTCCTCCAGGGGGCGGAGGGCTACACCTTC. Translating gives CASLLQGAEGYTF.

The rearrangement joins TRBV6-5 to TRBJ2-7; 7 bases fit TRBD1. CDR1 is MNHEY, CDR2 SVGAGI, per germline. V shed 5 bases, J shed 3 bases, and the junction held 7 bases outside the gene matches. The CDR3 loop spans 14 amino acids. This CDR3 reads CASSPMDRSYEQYF. As DNA, the CDR3 is TGTGCCAGCAGTCCTATGGACAGGAGCTACGAGCAGTACTTC.

The V call is TRBV12-3 or TRBV12-4, the J call TRBJ2-7; 8 bases fit TRBD2. V shed 3 bases, J shed 3 bases, and the junction held 1 base outside the gene matches. This CDR3 contains 13 residues. This CDR3 is CASSFGGVYEQYF. The CDR3 DNA sequence: TGTGCCAGCAGTTTCGGGGGGGTCTACGAGCAGTACTTC.

On this clone itself: Other DNA variants within this sample encode the same CDR3. The V and J genes are TRBV6-5 and TRBJ1-6; D gene ambiguous. CDR1 MNHEY and CDR2 SVGAGI come from the germline V gene. V shed 7 bases and J shed 0 bases, with 10 bases lying between them. The CDR3 consists of 15 residues. CDR3 DNA sequence: TGTGCCAGCACCCCCGGGAGCTCCTATAATTCACCCCTCCACTTT. Encoded protein: CASTPGSSYNSPLHF.

This clone has only one observation. The V call is TRBV5-5, the J call TRBJ1-1, with D maybe TRBD1 (6 bases). V was cut by 2 bases and J by 5 bases, with 16 bases left in between. Germline V lookup: CDR1 SGHKS, CDR2 YYEKEE (reference sequence). The CDR3 consists of 15 residues. CDR3 amino acids: CASSLRPRGDTEAFF. CDR3 nucleotide sequence: TGTGCCAGCAGCTTACGTCCCAGGGGAGATACTGAAGCTTTCTTT.

This clone occurred a few times. The chain uses TRBV6-5 and TRBJ2-5, with 7 bases that match TRBD2. The germline gives CDR1 MNHEY, CDR2 SVGAGI. This CDR3 contains 14 residues. The J segment lost 4 bases and the V segment lost 6 bases, leaving 8 bases of the junction unmatched. The CDR3 here is CASSLWTSPETQYF. The CDR3 bases are TGTGCCAGCAGCCTTTGGACTAGTCCAGAGACCCAGTACTTC.

This chain connects TRBV11-1 to TRBJ2-7; 7 nucleotides align to TRBD2. The junction had 6 bases not matched to a gene; V was cut back by 4 bases and J by 3 bases. Per germline, CDR1 SGHAT and CDR2 FQDESV (reference sequence). CDR3 length: 14 residues. The chain's CDR3 is CASSWGGSIYEQYF. The DNA of the CDR3 is TGTGCCAGCAGCTGGGGAGGGAGTATCTACGAGCAGTACTTC.

The rearrangement uses TRBV2 and TRBJ1-2; 11 bases are a match to TRBD1. Trimming cost V 7 bases and J 2 bases; bases outside gene matches: 3. Looked up from germline, CDR1 is SNHLY and CDR2 is FYNNEI. The CDR3 loop spans 14 amino acids. The CDR3 spells CASKGTGGNYGYTF. DNA for the CDR3: TGTGCCAGCAAGGGGACAGGGGGAAACTATGGCTACACCTTC.

The CDR3 region has the DNA TGTGCCAGTGGTGGGACTTACTCTGGAAACACCATATATTTT. Amino acid sequence: CASGGTYSGNTIYF. V gene TRBV19 combines with J gene TRBJ1-3, with D perhaps matching TRBD1 (5 bases). Looked up from germline, CDR1 is LNHDA and CDR2 is SQIVND (reference sequence). CDR3 length: 14 amino acids. V dropped 8 bases and J dropped 0 bases, with 11 bases sitting between them.

V gene TRBV7-6 combines with J gene TRBJ2-3, with 12 bases matching TRBD1. CDR1 SGHVS and CDR2 FNYEAQ come from the germline V gene. The CDR3 covers 17 residues. The V gene end was trimmed by 6 bases and the J gene end by 7 bases; junction bases not matched to a gene: 14. The chain's CDR3 is CASSLSPLGQGAYTQYF. The CDR3 nucleotides are TGTGCCAGCAGTTTATCACCCCTGGGACAGGGGGCATATACGCAGTATTTT.

This chain uses TRBV11-2 with TRBJ2-5; no clear D gene. Germline V gene data show CDR1 as SGHAT and CDR2 as FQNNGV. The CDR3 consists of 11 residues. Trimming took off 4 bases at V and 5 bases at J, with 5 bases between the two ends. CDR3 DNA: TGTGCCAGCAGCTCCATGGAGACCCAGTACTTC. Protein: CASSSMETQYF.

The chain recombines TRBV5-4 with TRBJ1-1, with a weak D call TRBD1 (5 bases). The CDR3 spans 13 residues. In germline, CDR1 is SGHNT, CDR2 YYREEE (reference sequence). Deletions cut 4 bases from V and 4 bases from J, with 11 bases between. CDR3 sequence: CASSLEGATEAFF. The CDR3 region has the DNA TGTGCCAGCAGCCTCGAAGGGGCCACTGAAGCTTTCTTT.

The V and J genes are TRBV6-4 and TRBJ1-2; no clear D gene. Per germline, CDR1 MRHNA and CDR2 SNTAGT. V gave up 2 bases and J gave up 7 bases, with 5 bases separating them. The CDR3 contains 11 residues. The CDR3 here is CASSDPGGYTF. CDR3 bases: TGTGCCAGCAGTGACCCGGGTGGCTACACCTTC.

This clone was seen more than once but under ten times. The chain carries TRBV6-1 and TRBJ2-5, with TRBD1 identical over 7 bases. Germline lookup yields CDR1 MNHNS and CDR2 SASEGT. V dropped 0 bases and J dropped 3; count of bases not matched to a gene: 13. The CDR3 has 18 amino acids. The CDR3: CASSEALLVRGLEETQYF. DNA of the CDR3: TGTGCCAGCAGTGAAGCGCTTCTAGTGAGGGGGCTAGAAGAGACCCAGTACTTC.

The chain employs TRBV2 and TRBJ2-6; D ambiguous. V lost 5 bases to trimming and J lost 0 bases, with 5 bases between them. The CDR3 is 14 residues long. Germline V gives CDR1 SNHLY, CDR2 FYNNEI. The DNA for the CDR3 is TGTGCCAGCAGTCTGAGCTCTGGGGCCAACGTCCTGACTTTC. It translates to CASSLSSGANVLTF.

V usage is TRBV5-3 and J usage is TRBJ1-2, with 7 bases lining up with TRBD1. TRBV5-3 is placed among ORFs of uncertain function. The CDR3 covers 15 residues. The trim removed 3 bases at V and 5 bases at J, leaving 10 bases unmatched. As DNA, the CDR3 is TGTGCCAGAAGCTCTCAGACAGGGTTTTTTTATGGCTACACCTTC. This sequence encodes CARSSQTGFFYGYTF.

The chain carries TRBV12-3 or TRBV12-4 and TRBJ2-7; D remains ambiguous. Trimming took 1 base from V and 4 from J, leaving 5 bases between them. This CDR3 is 12 amino acids long. CDR3 in DNA: TGTGCCAGCAGTTTAGGTCAGTACGAGCAGTACTTC. Its protein product is CASSLGQYEQYF.

The chain combines TRBV10-3 with TRBJ1-1; 7 bases line up with TRBD1. Looked up from germline, CDR1 is ENHRY and CDR2 is SYGVKD. V lost 6 bases, J lost 0 bases, and 7 bases stayed unmatched. The CDR3 contains 15 residues. The CDR3 sequence is CAIRKGDSLNTEAFF. DNA for the CDR3: TGTGCCATCAGGAAAGGGGACAGCCTGAACACTGAAGCTTTCTTT.

The V gene is TRBV2, the J gene TRBJ1-2; 7 positions agree with TRBD1. CDR1 and CDR2 from the germline V gene are SNHLY and FYNNEI. This CDR3 has 14 residues. Trimming at V came to 4 bases and at J to 3 bases, leaving 5 bases not matched to a gene. CDR3 protein: CASSAPGTDYGYTF. The CDR3 DNA reads as TGTGCCAGCAGTGCACCCGGGACAGACTATGGCTACACCTTC.

About this clone: Other DNA sequences within the sample encode an identical CDR3. CDR3 sequence: CASSPTANTIYF. The DNA for the CDR3 is TGTGCCAGCAGCCCGACAGCAAACACCATATATTTT. The chain employs TRBV11-2 and TRBJ1-3; possible D gene TRBD1, 5 bases. Trimming took 5 bases from V and 6 from J, leaving 8 bases between them. CDR3 length equals 12 residues. Germline CDR1 SGHAT, CDR2 FQNNGV. The whole variable domain, remainder taken from reference TRBV11-2 and TRBJ1-3, is EAGVAQSPRYKIIEKRQSVAFWCNPISGHATLYWYQQILGQGPKLLIQFQNNGVVDDSQLPKDRFSAERLKGVDSTLKIQPAKLEDSAVYLCASSPTANTIYFGEGSWLTVV.

The sample holds one count of this clone. The rearrangement links TRBV7-9 to TRBJ1-5; 9 nucleotides align to TRBD1. Germline V gene data show CDR1 as SEHNR and CDR2 as FQNEAQ (reference sequence). This CDR3 comprises 19 residues. V lost 2 bases and J lost 2; bases outside the gene matches: 13. The CDR3 sequence is CASSLQPGQGCRCNQPQHF. In DNA form, the CDR3 reads TGTGCCAGCAGCTTACAGCCGGGACAGGGCTGTCGATGCAATCAGCCCCAGCATTTT.

The chain recombines TRBV7-2 with TRBJ2-5; TRBD2 matches 7 bases. J gave up 9 bases and V 1 base, and 8 bases lay outside the gene matches. The V gene's germline CDR1 is SGHTA and CDR2 FQGNSA. The CDR3 spans 14 residues. This CDR3 is CASSLEGPGRAQYF. The CDR3, as DNA: TGTGCCAGCAGCTTAGAGGGGCCGGGGAGGGCCCAGTACTTC.

In nucleotides, the CDR3 is TGTGCCAGCCGGGGTCTACCCGGTAGTAATTCACCCCTCCACTTT. Protein sequence: CASRGLPGSNSPLHF. V and J are TRBV6-5 and TRBJ1-6; D unclear. V was pared by 8 bases and J by 6 bases, with 17 bases between. The germline V gene encodes CDR1 MNHEY and CDR2 SVGAGI. The CDR3 spans 15 residues.

The genes are TRBV2 and TRBJ2-2, with a possible D match to TRBD1 (6 bases). The CDR3 has 13 residues. The germline CDR1 and CDR2 sequences are SNHLY and FYNNEI. Between the trimmed V and J ends, which lost 9 bases and 7 bases, there was a span of 15 bases. The CDR3 sequence: CASRTDEIGELFF. CDR3 in DNA: TGTGCCAGTAGGACAGACGAAATCGGGGAGCTGTTTTTT.

The V call is TRBV30, the J call TRBJ2-7, with TRBD1 matching 7 bases. The V segment lost 5 bases and the J segment 3 bases; nucleotides outside the gene matches: 7. The V gene's germline CDR1 is GTSNPN and CDR2 SVGIG (reference sequence). CDR3 length: 13 amino acids. CDR3 protein: CAWSGQVIYEQYF. The DNA for the CDR3 is TGTGCCTGGTCAGGACAGGTTATCTACGAGCAGTACTTC. The complete variable domain, with remaining parts taken from reference TRBV30 and TRBJ2-7, reads SQTIHQWPATLVQPVGSPLSLECTVEGTSNPNLYWYRQAAGRGLQLLFYSVGIGQISSEVPQNLSASRPQDRQFILSSKKLLLSDSGFYLCAWSGQVIYEQYFGPGTRLTVT.

The chain recombines TRBV5-1 with TRBJ2-5, with 10 bases identical to TRBD1. J gave up 5 bases and V 1 base, and 8 bases lay outside the gene matches. This CDR3 is 16 amino acids long. Germline V gives CDR1 SGHRS, CDR2 YFSETQ. This CDR3 reads CASSLSGTGVWETQYF. The CDR3 DNA sequence: TGCGCCAGCAGCTTGAGTGGGACAGGGGTTTGGGAGACCCAGTACTTC.